This T cell receptor beta chain was sequenced for a study of T-cell memory formation after mild COVID-19. TCRdb reprocessed the 5' RACE reads with MiXCR, giving one entry per CDR3 protein. This repertoire shows a few hundred thousand distinct CDR3 sequences, over 11% found once; its top ten account for 20% to 25%. Ten or more counts support this clonotype. The CDR3 contains 16 residues. Trimming cost V 0 bases and J 4 bases, with 14 bases left between them. The germline CDR1 and CDR2 sequences are LGHNA and YSLEER. Sequenced: PBMCs or a T cell subset sorted from them (not recorded which). The receptor was isolated from a man between 18 and 35 years old who had mild COVID-19 (a few samples of this study predate the infection). Cell type and time point are not known. The V and J genes are TRBV4-3 and TRBJ2-3; D unresolved. The CDR3 DNA is TGCGCCAGCAGCCAAGAGCATTCGGACCGCCCAGATACGCAGTATTTT. It translates to CASSQEHSDRPDTQYF.